This entry is about one T cell receptor beta chain. What it recognizes is unknown. From germline, CDR1 is MDHEN and CDR2 SYDVKM. The CDR3 sequence is 15 residues long. The V end lost 2 bases, the J end lost 2 bases, and 10 bases lay between the germline ends. The record originates from a study of breast tumors, draining lymph nodes, adjacent tissues. TCRdb used MiXCR to reprocess the multiplex PCR reads, holding one entry per CDR3 protein. The data hold 20,000 to 25,000 distinct CDR3 sequences, with 41% observed a single time. Study outcomes and limitations: Compared with lymph nodes, tumors were less diverse; compared with nontumor tissue, more. Data only fit, rather than demonstrated, lymph node origin of most tumor T cells. The data were judged consistent with most tumor T cells coming from lymph node and expanding in tumor.

The rearrangement links TRBV28 to TRBJ1-5; D remains unclear. Sequencing was done on a sample of breast tumor tissue. This sequence was found in a female donor with breast cancer. Some clones in this sample may be carry-over from other donors' samples. CDR3 in amino acids: CASSLSLAGNQPQHF. The CDR3 DNA reads TGTGCCAGCAGTTTAAGCCTAGCTGGCAATCAGCCCCAGCATTTT.